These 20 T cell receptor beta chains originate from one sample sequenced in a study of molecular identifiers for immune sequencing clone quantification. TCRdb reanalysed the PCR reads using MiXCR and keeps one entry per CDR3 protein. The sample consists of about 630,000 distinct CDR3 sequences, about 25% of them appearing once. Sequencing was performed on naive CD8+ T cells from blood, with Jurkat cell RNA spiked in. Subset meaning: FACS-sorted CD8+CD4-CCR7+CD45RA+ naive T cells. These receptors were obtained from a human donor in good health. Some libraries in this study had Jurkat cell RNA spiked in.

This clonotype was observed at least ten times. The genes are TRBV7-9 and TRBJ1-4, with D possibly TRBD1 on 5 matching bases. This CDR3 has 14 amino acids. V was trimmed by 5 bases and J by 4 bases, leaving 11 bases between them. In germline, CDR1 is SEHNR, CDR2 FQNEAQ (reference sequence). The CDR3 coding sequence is TGTGCCAGCAGCCCACCGGGGGATAATGAAAAACTGTTTTTT. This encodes CASSPPGDNEKLFF.

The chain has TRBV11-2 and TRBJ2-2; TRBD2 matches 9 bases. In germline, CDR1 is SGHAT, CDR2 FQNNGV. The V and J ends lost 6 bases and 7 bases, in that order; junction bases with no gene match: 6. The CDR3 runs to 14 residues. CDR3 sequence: CASREGTSLGELFF. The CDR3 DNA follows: TGTGCCAGCAGAGAAGGGACTAGCCTCGGGGAGCTGTTTTTT.

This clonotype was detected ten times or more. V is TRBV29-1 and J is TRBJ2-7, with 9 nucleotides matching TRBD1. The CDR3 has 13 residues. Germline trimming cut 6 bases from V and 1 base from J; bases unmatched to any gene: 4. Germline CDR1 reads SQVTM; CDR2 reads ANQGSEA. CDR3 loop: CSVKDRGSYEQYF. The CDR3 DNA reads TGCAGCGTCAAGGACAGGGGATCCTACGAGCAGTACTTC.

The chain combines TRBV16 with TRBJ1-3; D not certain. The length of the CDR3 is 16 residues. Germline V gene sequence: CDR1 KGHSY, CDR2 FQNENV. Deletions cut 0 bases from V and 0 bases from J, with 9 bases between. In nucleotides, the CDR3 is TGTGCCAGCAGCCAATCTCGGTACAGCTCTGGAAACACCATATATTTT. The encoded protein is CASSQSRYSSGNTIYF. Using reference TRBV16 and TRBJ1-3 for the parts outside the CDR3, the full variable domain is GEEVAQTPKHLVRGEGQKAKLYCAPIKGHSYVFWYQQVLKNEFKFLISFQNENVFDETGMPKERFSAKCLPNSPCSLEIQATKLEDSAVYFCASSQSRYSSGNTIYFGEGSWLTVV.

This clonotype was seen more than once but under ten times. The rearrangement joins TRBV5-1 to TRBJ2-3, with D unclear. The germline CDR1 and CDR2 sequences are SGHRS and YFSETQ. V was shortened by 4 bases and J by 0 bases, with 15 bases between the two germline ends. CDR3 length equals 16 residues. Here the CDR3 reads CASSGDASRSTDTQYF. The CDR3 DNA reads TGCGCCAGCAGCGGCGACGCCAGTCGGAGCACAGATACGCAGTATTTT.

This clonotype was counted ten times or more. CDR3 bases: TGTGCCAGCAGTCCCACAGGGTTGGTCAAAAACATTCAGTACTTC. Translated: CASSPTGLVKNIQYF. The V call is TRBV6-2 or TRBV6-3, the J call TRBJ2-4, with a possible D match to TRBD1 (6 bases). The CDR3 runs to 15 residues. Germline V lookup: CDR1 MNHEY, CDR2 SVGEGT. The V gene lost 5 bases and the J gene lost 3 bases, with 14 bases spanning the gap.

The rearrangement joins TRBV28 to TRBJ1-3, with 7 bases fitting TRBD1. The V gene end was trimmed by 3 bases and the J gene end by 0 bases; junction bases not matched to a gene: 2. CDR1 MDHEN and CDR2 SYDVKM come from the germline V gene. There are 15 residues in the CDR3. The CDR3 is CASSFRGSSGNTIYF. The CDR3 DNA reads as TGTGCCAGCAGTTTCAGGGGGTCCTCTGGAAACACCATATATTTT.

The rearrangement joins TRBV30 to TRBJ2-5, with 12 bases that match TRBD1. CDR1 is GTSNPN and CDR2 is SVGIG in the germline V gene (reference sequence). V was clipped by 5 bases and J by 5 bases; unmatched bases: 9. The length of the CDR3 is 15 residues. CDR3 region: CAWDAGTGGWETQYF. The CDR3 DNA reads TGTGCCTGGGATGCCGGGACAGGGGGCTGGGAGACCCAGTACTTC.

Here the CDR3 reads CASSFSRGGLAKNIQYF. CDR3 coding DNA: TGTGCCAGCAGTTTCTCGCGGGGGGGATTGGCCAAAAACATTCAGTACTTC. The chain links TRBV28 to TRBJ2-4; 9 bases align to TRBD2. In germline, CDR1 is MDHEN, CDR2 SYDVKM. There are 17 residues in the CDR3. V dropped 3 bases and J dropped 1; count of bases not matched to a gene: 7.

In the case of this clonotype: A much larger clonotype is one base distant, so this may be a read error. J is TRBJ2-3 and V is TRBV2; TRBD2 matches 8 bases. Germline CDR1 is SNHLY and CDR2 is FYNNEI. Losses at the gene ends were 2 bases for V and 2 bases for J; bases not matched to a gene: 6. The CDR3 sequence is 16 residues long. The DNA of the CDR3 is TGTGCCAGCAGTGAACCGGGACTAGAACACACAGATACGCAGTATTTT. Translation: CASSEPGLEHTDTQYF.

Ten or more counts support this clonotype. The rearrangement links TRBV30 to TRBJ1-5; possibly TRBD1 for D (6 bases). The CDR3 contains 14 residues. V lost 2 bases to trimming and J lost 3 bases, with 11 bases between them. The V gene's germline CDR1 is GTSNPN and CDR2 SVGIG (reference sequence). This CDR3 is CAWSSGQSNQPQHF. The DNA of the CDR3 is TGTGCCTGGAGTTCCGGACAGTCCAATCAGCCCCAGCATTTT.

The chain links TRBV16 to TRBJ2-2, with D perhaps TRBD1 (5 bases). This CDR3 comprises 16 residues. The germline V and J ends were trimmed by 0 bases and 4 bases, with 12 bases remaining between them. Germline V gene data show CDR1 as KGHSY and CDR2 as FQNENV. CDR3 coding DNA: TGTGCCAGCAGCCAATCATTCTCAGGGTTCACCGGGGAGCTGTTTTTT. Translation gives CASSQSFSGFTGELFF.

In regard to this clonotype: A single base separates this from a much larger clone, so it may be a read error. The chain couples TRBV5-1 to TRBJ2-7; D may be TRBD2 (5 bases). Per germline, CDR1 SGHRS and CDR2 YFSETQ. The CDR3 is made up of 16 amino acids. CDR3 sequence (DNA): TGCGCCAGCTGCTTGGAGGTGCGCGGGCCGACCTACGAGCAGTACTTC. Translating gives CASCLEVRGPTYEQYF. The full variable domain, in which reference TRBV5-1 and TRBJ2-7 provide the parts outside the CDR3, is KAGVTQTPRYLIKTRGQQVTLSCSPISGHRSVSWYQQTPGQGLQFLFEYFSETQRNKGNFPGRFSGRQFSNSRSEMNVSTLELGDSALYLCASCLEVRGPTYEQYFGPGTRLTVT.

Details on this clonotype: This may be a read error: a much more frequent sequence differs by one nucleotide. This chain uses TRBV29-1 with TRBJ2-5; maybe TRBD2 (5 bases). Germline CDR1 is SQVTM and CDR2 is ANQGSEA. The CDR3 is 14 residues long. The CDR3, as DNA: TGCGGCGTTGAGGAGGCAGGTGGGCAAGAGACCCAGTACTTC. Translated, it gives CGVEEAGGQETQYF.

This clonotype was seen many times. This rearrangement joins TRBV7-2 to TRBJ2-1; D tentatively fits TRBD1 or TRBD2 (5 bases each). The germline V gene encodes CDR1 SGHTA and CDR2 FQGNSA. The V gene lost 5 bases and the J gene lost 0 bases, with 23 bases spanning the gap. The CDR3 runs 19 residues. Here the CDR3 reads CASSGWGTAGYHSYNEQFF. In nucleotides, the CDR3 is TGTGCCAGCAGCGGGTGGGGGACCGCCGGTTACCACTCCTACAATGAGCAGTTCTTC.

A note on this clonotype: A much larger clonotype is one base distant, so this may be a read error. For the CDR3, the DNA is TGTGCCAGCAGATCCCGGGACAGATACACAGATACGCAGTATTTT. It yields the protein CASRSRDRYTDTQYF. V gene TRBV28 combines with J gene TRBJ2-3; TRBD1 agrees at 7 bases. Per the germline V gene, CDR1 is MDHEN and CDR2 is SYDVKM. After removal of 6 bases from V and 2 bases from J, the junction contained 8 bases not matched to a gene. This CDR3 comprises 15 residues.

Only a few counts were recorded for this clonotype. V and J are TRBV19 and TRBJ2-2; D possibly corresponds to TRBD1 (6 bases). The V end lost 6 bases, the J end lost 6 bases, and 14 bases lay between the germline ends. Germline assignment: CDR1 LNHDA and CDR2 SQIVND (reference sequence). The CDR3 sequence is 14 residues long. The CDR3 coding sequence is TGTGCCAGTAGCCAAGGGACAACGCCCGGGGAGCTGTTTTTT. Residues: CASSQGTTPGELFF.

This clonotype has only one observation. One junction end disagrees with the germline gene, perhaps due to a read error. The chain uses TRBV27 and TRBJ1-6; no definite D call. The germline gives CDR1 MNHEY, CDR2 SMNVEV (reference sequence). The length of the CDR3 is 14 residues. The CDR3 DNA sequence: TGTGCCAACAGTTTACGGGGTATACATTCACCCCTCCACTTT. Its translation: CANSLRGIHSPLHF.

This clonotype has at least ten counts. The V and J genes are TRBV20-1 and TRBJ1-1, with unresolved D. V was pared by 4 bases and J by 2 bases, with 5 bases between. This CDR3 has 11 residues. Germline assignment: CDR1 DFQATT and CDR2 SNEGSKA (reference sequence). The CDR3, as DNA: TGCAGTGCTACAGAAAACACTGAAGCTTTCTTT. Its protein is CSATENTEAFF.

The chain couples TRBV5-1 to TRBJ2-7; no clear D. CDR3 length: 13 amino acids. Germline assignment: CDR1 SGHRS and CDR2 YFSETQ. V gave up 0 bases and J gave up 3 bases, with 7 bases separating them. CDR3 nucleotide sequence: TGCGCCAGCAGCTTGGACATAGGCTACGAGCAGTACTTC. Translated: CASSLDIGYEQYF.